Listed below are T cell receptor beta chains from one sample, sequenced in a study of blood T cell repertoires in COVID-19. Method: immunoSEQ multiplex PCR; TCRdb's copy keeps in-frame clones and lacks some. The sample carries some 130,000 clones, approximately 88% recorded once. The specimen sequenced was PBMCs or T cells enriched from blood (not recorded which). These receptors originate from a man between 40 and 49 years old with acute COVID-19. Both conserved end residues are part of each CDR3. Each record gives: J gene, V gene, CDR3 protein.

j_call: TRBJ2-7
v_call: TRBV5-6
cdr3_aa: CASSPGLTYEQYF

j_call: TRBJ2-5
v_call: TRBV3-1/TRBV3-2
cdr3_aa: CASSPPAGDRETQYF

j_call: TRBJ1-1
v_call: TRBV19
cdr3_aa: CASSQPRDRADTEAFF

j_call: TRBJ2-3
v_call: TRBV10-2
cdr3_aa: CASRDDRFGSDTQYF

j_call: TRBJ2-5
v_call: TRBV5-1
cdr3_aa: CASSFSNVAGSLGGTQYF

j_call: TRBJ2-5
v_call: TRBV15
cdr3_aa: CATRRAGDNGGTQYF

j_call: TRBJ1-6
v_call: TRBV4-1
cdr3_aa: CASSQERENYNSPLHF

j_call: TRBJ1-5
v_call: TRBV27
cdr3_aa: CASSLSAQGASNQPQHF

j_call: TRBJ1-1
v_call: TRBV25-1
cdr3_aa: CASSDRTRNTEAFF

j_call: TRBJ2-7
v_call: TRBV7-8
cdr3_aa: CASSSETSPYEQYF

j_call: TRBJ2-1
v_call: TRBV28
cdr3_aa: CASSPTLATSYNEQFF

j_call: TRBJ2-2
v_call: TRBV19
cdr3_aa: CASSTPTGLTRTGELFF

j_call: TRBJ2-7
v_call: TRBV5-6
cdr3_aa: CASSPVGQYYEQYF

j_call: TRBJ2-7
v_call: TRBV2
cdr3_aa: CASRGSGGHIYEQYF

j_call: TRBJ2-7
v_call: TRBV7-2
cdr3_aa: CASSQGPRVYEQYF

j_call: TRBJ2-1
v_call: TRBV10-3
cdr3_aa: CAISASGTGFAFF

j_call: TRBJ1-1
v_call: TRBV6-2/TRBV6-3
cdr3_aa: CASSYLRVNTEAFF

j_call: TRBJ1-1
v_call: TRBV9
cdr3_aa: CASSVAGGPRAFF

j_call: TRBJ1-2
v_call: TRBV28
cdr3_aa: CASSSYRGRIGLYGYTF

j_call: TRBJ1-1
v_call: TRBV28
cdr3_aa: CASSTRGNTEAFF

j_call: TRBJ2-3
v_call: TRBV28
cdr3_aa: CASSFVASGADTQYF

j_call: TRBJ2-3
v_call: TRBV7-2
cdr3_aa: CASSLLAGGDTDTQYF

j_call: TRBJ1-2
v_call: TRBV24-1
cdr3_aa: CATSDLLQNYGYTF

j_call: TRBJ2-1
v_call: TRBV7-8
cdr3_aa: CASSSKLAGGPREQFF

j_call: TRBJ2-7
v_call: TRBV9
cdr3_aa: CASSAAYEQYF

j_call: TRBJ1-1
v_call: TRBV7-9
cdr3_aa: CASSLGDYNTEAFF

j_call: TRBJ1-2
v_call: TRBV4-3
cdr3_aa: CASSQDRGRGYTF

j_call: TRBJ1-2
v_call: TRBV3-1/TRBV3-2
cdr3_aa: CASSPRPGQNYGYTF

j_call: TRBJ1-6
v_call: TRBV7-9
cdr3_aa: CASSLVRTGESPLHF

j_call: TRBJ1-6
v_call: TRBV19
cdr3_aa: CASKGQGEHSPLHF

j_call: TRBJ2-1
v_call: TRBV29-1
cdr3_aa: CSVRRSEADQFF

j_call: TRBJ2-2
v_call: TRBV12-3/TRBV12-4
cdr3_aa: CASSAWEGGELFF

j_call: TRBJ1-3
v_call: TRBV12-3/TRBV12-4
cdr3_aa: CANVSSGNTIYF

j_call: TRBJ2-2
v_call: TRBV4-2
cdr3_aa: CASSLSAIGLARELFF

j_call: TRBJ1-2
v_call: TRBV5-4
cdr3_aa: CASSLPAPESLGADYGYTF

j_call: TRBJ2-7
v_call: TRBV14
cdr3_aa: CASSLPGTREREQYF

j_call: TRBJ2-3
v_call: TRBV5-4
cdr3_aa: CASSFRTSGTPKGTDTQYF

j_call: TRBJ2-3
v_call: TRBV5-6
cdr3_aa: CASSFGLAGSDTQYF

j_call: TRBJ2-5
v_call: TRBV24-1
cdr3_aa: CATSAPEAHETQYF

j_call: TRBJ1-3
v_call: TRBV5-1
cdr3_aa: CASRAGPSGEGNTIYF

j_call: TRBJ1-2
v_call: TRBV11-2
cdr3_aa: CASGLGEGYTF

j_call: TRBJ1-6
v_call: TRBV30
cdr3_aa: CAWTPGDSPLHF

j_call: TRBJ1-5
v_call: TRBV5-1
cdr3_aa: CASSLGGRLEEPQHF

j_call: TRBJ2-5
v_call: TRBV18
cdr3_aa: CASCPRGQETQYF

j_call: TRBJ1-2
v_call: TRBV6-5
cdr3_aa: CASTRDRGIGYTF